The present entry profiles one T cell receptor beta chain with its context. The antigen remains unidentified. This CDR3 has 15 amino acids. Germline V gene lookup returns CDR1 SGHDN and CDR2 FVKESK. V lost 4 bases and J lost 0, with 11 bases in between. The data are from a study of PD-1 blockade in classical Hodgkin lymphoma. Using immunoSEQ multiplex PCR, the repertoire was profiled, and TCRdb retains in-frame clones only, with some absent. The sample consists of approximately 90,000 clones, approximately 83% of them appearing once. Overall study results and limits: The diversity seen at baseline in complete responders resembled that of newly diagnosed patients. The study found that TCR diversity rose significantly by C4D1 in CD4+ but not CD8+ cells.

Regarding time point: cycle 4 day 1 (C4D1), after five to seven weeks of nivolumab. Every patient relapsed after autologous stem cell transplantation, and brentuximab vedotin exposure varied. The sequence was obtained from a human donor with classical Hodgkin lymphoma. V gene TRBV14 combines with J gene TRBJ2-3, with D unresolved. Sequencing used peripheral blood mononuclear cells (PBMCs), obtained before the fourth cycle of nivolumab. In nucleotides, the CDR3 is TGTGCCAGCAGCCGCGTGTTAGGGAGCACAGATACGCAGTATTTT. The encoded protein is CASSRVLGSTDTQYF.